Below, 30 T cell receptor beta chains from the same sample are listed, as sequenced in a study of early T cells in non-severe SARS-CoV-2 infection. TCRdb ran MiXCR on the 5' RACE reads and lists one entry per CDR3 protein. The sample gives tens of thousands of distinct CDR3 sequences, roughly 18% of which show up once; roughly 10% is in the top ten. The sample was whole blood, taken at baseline. The receptors were sampled from an adult who was a healthcare worker with PCR-confirmed SARS-CoV-2 infection or an uninfected control (not recorded which).

J is TRBJ1-1 and V is TRBV6-6; the D is unclear. This CDR3 comprises 15 residues. The V end was cut by 8 bases, the J end by 1 base, with 17 bases between. Germline assignment: CDR1 MNHNY and CDR2 SVGAGI (reference sequence). CDR3 sequence reads: CASEVKRTTNTEAFF. The DNA for the CDR3 is TGTGCCAGCGAAGTTAAGCGAACGACGAACACTGAAGCTTTCTTT.

The sample holds a few counts of this clonotype. The chain couples TRBV6-2 or TRBV6-3 to TRBJ2-5; D possibly corresponds to TRBD2 (5 bases). Trimming took 8 bases from V and 2 from J, leaving 21 bases between them. CDR3 length: 16 amino acids. Germline CDR1 and CDR2: MNHEY and SVGEGT. Written as DNA, the CDR3 is TGTGCCAGCCGCCATAGGGTGCACGGGGTACAAGAGACCCAGTACTTC. This sequence encodes CASRHRVHGVQETQYF.

The chain uses TRBV28 and TRBJ1-4, with D maybe TRBD1 (5 bases). This CDR3 contains 14 residues. Trimming took 6 bases from V and 8 from J, leaving 16 bases between them. The germline gives CDR1 MDHEN, CDR2 SYDVKM. DNA for the CDR3: TGTGCCAGCAGGCTAACGGGGGTAGGAGAAAAACTGTTTTTT. Amino acid sequence: CASRLTGVGEKLFF.

Details on this clonotype: An end of the junction differs from the germline gene, which may be a read error. The V and J genes are TRBV6-2 or TRBV6-3 and TRBJ2-1; D not resolved. The CDR3 loop spans 14 amino acids. The germline V gene encodes CDR1 MNHEY and CDR2 SVGEGT. The CDR3 DNA is TGTGCCACCAGTTTCCAAGGGATCGACAATGAGCAGTTCTTC. Translating it yields CATSFQGIDNEQFF.

V and J are TRBV25-1 and TRBJ1-2, with D hard to call. The V gene lost 4 bases and the J gene lost 4 bases, with 13 bases spanning the gap. The CDR3 runs 14 residues. In germline, CDR1 is MGHDK, CDR2 SYGVNS. The CDR3: CASSATRSVYGYTF. The DNA of the CDR3 is TGTGCCAGCAGTGCAACGCGATCAGTCTATGGCTACACCTTC.

The chain carries TRBV28 and TRBJ2-7; D not certain. From germline, CDR1 is MDHEN and CDR2 SYDVKM. The V and J ends lost 5 bases and 2 bases respectively, with 7 bases between them. This CDR3 region has 12 residues. CDR3 nucleotides: TGTGCCAGCAGTCTTCTACCCTACGAGCAGTACTTC. Amino acid sequence: CASSLLPYEQYF.

The V call is TRBV6-6, the J call TRBJ2-5, with TRBD2 matching 13 bases. Germline V lookup: CDR1 MNHNY, CDR2 SVGAGI (reference sequence). Germline trimming cut 5 bases from V and 2 bases from J; bases unmatched to any gene: 5. There are 16 residues in the CDR3. CDR3 region: CASSPLAGGPQETQYF. The DNA of the CDR3 is TGTGCCAGCAGTCCACTAGCGGGGGGGCCTCAAGAGACCCAGTACTTC.

This clonotype was recorded many times. This chain joins TRBV6-6 and TRBJ2-7; 13 nucleotides line up with TRBD2. Germline V gene lookup returns CDR1 MNHNY and CDR2 SVGAGI (reference sequence). The junction had 5 bases not matched to a gene; V was cut back by 5 bases and J by 10 bases. CDR3 length equals 13 residues. The CDR3 here is CASSQGTSGVQYF. The CDR3 coding sequence is TGTGCCAGCAGTCAAGGGACTAGCGGGGTCCAGTACTTC.

The V and J genes are TRBV3-1 and TRBJ1-1; no clear D. V lost 0 bases and J lost 2, with 13 bases in between. The V gene's germline CDR1 is LGHDT and CDR2 YNNKEL (reference sequence). CDR3 length: 16 amino acids. CDR3 bases: TGTGCCAGCAGCCAAGATCGAGTCCTTGGAAACACTGAAGCTTTCTTT. Amino acid sequence: CASSQDRVLGNTEAFF. Complete variable domain (other parts from reference TRBV3-1 and TRBJ1-1): DTAVSQTPKYLVTQMGNDKSIKCEQNLGHDTMYWYKQDSKKFLKIMFSYNNKELIINETVPNRFSPKSPDKAHLNLHINSLELGDSAVYFCASSQDRVLGNTEAFFGQGTRLTVV.

This clonotype showed up many times. V and J are TRBV6-2 or TRBV6-3 and TRBJ1-2, with D possibly being TRBD1 (6 bases). Deletions cut 6 bases from V and 4 bases from J, with 9 bases between. The CDR3 is 12 amino acids. Germline-derived CDR1 and CDR2 are MNHEY and SVGEGT. Written as DNA, the CDR3 is TGTGCCAGCAGAACGGACAGCTATGGCTACACCTTC. This sequence encodes CASRTDSYGYTF.

The chain recombines TRBV6-5 with TRBJ1-5; 7 nucleotides agree with TRBD1. The CDR3 runs 15 residues. CDR1 MNHEY and CDR2 SVGAGI come from the germline V gene. Trimming took 5 bases from V and 6 from J; bases not matched to a gene: 10. CDR3 DNA sequence: TGTGCCAGCAGTCGGGACAGCTTACCGACTCAGCCCCAGCATTTT. Translating it yields CASSRDSLPTQPQHF.

This clonotype was detected ten times or more. The chain employs TRBV29-1 and TRBJ1-1, with 8 bases identical to TRBD1. The CDR3 has 14 amino acids. Per germline, CDR1 SQVTM and CDR2 ANQGSEA. With 7 bases clipped from V and 6 bases from J, the junction kept 13 bases outside the gene matches. The CDR3 bases are TGCAGCGCCAATGGACAGGGCGTAACACCTGAAGCTTTCTTT. Protein: CSANGQGVTPEAFF.

The gene calls are TRBV7-9 and TRBJ2-5; TRBD1 matches at 8 bases. The CDR3 consists of 15 residues. J lost 4 bases, V lost 1 base, and 5 bases had no gene match. The germline CDR1 and CDR2 sequences are SEHNR and FQNEAQ (reference sequence). The DNA for the CDR3 is TGTGCCAGCAGCTTAGAAGGACAGGGTTTAGAGACCCAGTACTTC. Residues: CASSLEGQGLETQYF. Complete variable domain (other parts from reference TRBV7-9 and TRBJ2-5): DTGVSQNPRHKITKRGQNVTFRCDPISEHNRLYWYRQTLGQGPEFLTYFQNEAQLEKSRLLSDRFSAERPKGSFSTLEIQRTEQGDSAMYLCASSLEGQGLETQYFGPGTRLLVL.

The table lists this clonotype with a count of one. The rearrangement joins TRBV7-8 to TRBJ2-3, with TRBD2 identical over 13 bases. CDR1 and CDR2 (germline): SGHVS, FQNEAQ. V trimming: 5 bases; J trimming: 2 bases; junction bases outside the gene matches: 7. The CDR3 has 17 amino acids. The CDR3: CASSQTSGRVNTDTQYF. As DNA, the CDR3 is TGTGCCAGCAGCCAAACTAGCGGGAGGGTAAACACAGATACGCAGTATTTT.

This clonotype was observed a few times. The rearrangement joins TRBV12-3 or TRBV12-4 to TRBJ1-6; D is possibly TRBD1 (5 bases). V was cut by 6 bases and J by 6 bases, with 9 bases left in between. The CDR3 has 13 residues. The CDR3 sequence: CASRPGSNSPLHF. Written as DNA, the CDR3 is TGTGCCAGCAGACCAGGGTCTAATTCACCCCTCCACTTT.

V gene TRBV6-2 or TRBV6-3 combines with J gene TRBJ2-3; D possibly matches TRBD1 or TRBD2 (6 bases each). V gave up 4 bases and J gave up 0 bases, with 8 bases separating them. This CDR3 has 14 amino acids. The germline V gene encodes CDR1 MNHEY and CDR2 SVGEGT. In nucleotides, the CDR3 is TGTGCCAGCAGTTGGGGGGCGAGCACAGATACGCAGTATTTT. Encoded protein: CASSWGASTDTQYF.

DNA for the CDR3: TGCAGCGTTGAAGATCCAACTAGCGGTTCGGATACGCAGTATTTT. Translating gives CSVEDPTSGSDTQYF. This rearrangement joins TRBV29-1 to TRBJ2-3; 8 bases line up with TRBD2. This CDR3 region has 15 residues. The V and J ends lost 0 bases and 6 bases, in that order; junction bases with no gene match: 8. Per germline, CDR1 SQVTM and CDR2 ANQGSEA.

The V and J genes are TRBV12-3 or TRBV12-4 and TRBJ1-1; D is uncertain. This CDR3 has 12 amino acids. The V gene lost 6 bases and the J gene lost 4 bases, with 9 bases spanning the gap. In DNA form, the CDR3 reads TGTGCCAGCAGCCCGGACCGCACTGAAGCTTTCTTT. Its protein is CASSPDRTEAFF.

The CDR3 reads CASSEDYQSYNEQFF. CDR3 coding DNA: TGTGCCAGCAGCGAGGACTACCAGTCCTACAATGAGCAGTTCTTC. The chain couples TRBV6-2 or TRBV6-3 to TRBJ2-1; tentative D call: TRBD2 (6 bases). From germline, CDR1 is MNHEY and CDR2 SVGEGT. V was cut by 6 bases and J by 1 base, with 13 bases left in between. This CDR3 comprises 15 residues.

In its sample, this clonotype was seen a few times. The V gene is TRBV28, the J gene TRBJ1-2; tentative D call: TRBD1 (5 bases). Trimming stripped 10 bases from V and 5 bases from J, with 17 bases between. Germline CDR1 and CDR2: MDHEN and SYDVKM. This CDR3 is 13 amino acids long. CDR3 residues: CATKETDFYGYTF. The DNA for the CDR3 is TGTGCCACCAAAGAGACAGACTTTTATGGCTACACCTTC.

This chain connects TRBV7-6 to TRBJ2-3; 10 nucleotides align to TRBD1. Germline V gene sequence: CDR1 SGHVS, CDR2 FNYEAQ. J was trimmed by 4 bases and V by 0 bases; bases with no gene match: 4. CDR3 length equals 16 residues. The CDR3 region is CASSLAGQGRPDTQYF. The CDR3 coding sequence is TGTGCCAGCAGCTTAGCGGGACAGGGGAGGCCAGATACGCAGTATTTT. Combining the CDR3 with reference TRBV7-6 and TRBJ2-3 gives the whole variable domain GAGVSQSPRYKVTKRGQDVALRCDPISGHVSLYWYRQALGQGPEFLTYFNYEAQQDKSGLPNDRFSAERPEGSISTLTIQRTEQRDSAMYRCASSLAGQGRPDTQYFGPGTRLTVL.

The CDR3 sequence is CASSRWGLPLGDTQYF. In DNA, the CDR3 is TGTGCCAGCAGCCGATGGGGACTACCCCTCGGTGATACGCAGTATTTT. This rearrangement joins TRBV13 to TRBJ2-3; 7 bases map to TRBD2. Unmatched junction bases numbered 14, after V lost 5 bases and J lost 6 bases. From germline, CDR1 is PRHDT and CDR2 FYEKMQ (reference sequence). The CDR3 loop spans 16 amino acids. The full variable domain, completed using reference TRBV13 and TRBJ2-3, is AAGVIQSPRHLIKEKRETATLKCYPIPRHDTVYWYQQGPGQDPQFLISFYEKMQSDKGSIPDRFSAQQFSDYHSELNMSSLELGDSALYFCASSRWGLPLGDTQYFGPGTRLTVL.

The V and J genes are TRBV12-3 or TRBV12-4 and TRBJ2-5; 8 bases agree with TRBD1. The CDR3 has 14 amino acids. The ends lost 7 bases at V and 4 bases at J; junction bases unmatched: 8. The CDR3 spells CASTSDREGETQYF. CDR3 sequence (DNA): TGTGCCAGCACCTCGGACAGGGAAGGAGAGACCCAGTACTTC.

The chain links TRBV6-5 to TRBJ2-1; 7 bases are a match to TRBD2. Germline V gene lookup returns CDR1 MNHEY and CDR2 SVGAGI. The CDR3 sequence is 15 residues long. J was trimmed by 4 bases and V by 5 bases; bases with no gene match: 8. The CDR3 sequence is CASSTPGGSYNEQFF. The CDR3 DNA follows: TGTGCCAGCAGTACCCCCGGCGGGAGTTACAATGAGCAGTTCTTC.

This chain connects TRBV10-2 to TRBJ2-2; 7 bases fit TRBD2. V dropped 7 bases and J dropped 2; count of bases not matched to a gene: 4. Germline CDR1 WSHSY, CDR2 SAAADI. CDR3 length equals 14 residues. The CDR3 loop reads CASKAGLNTGELFF. CDR3 coding DNA: TGCGCCAGCAAAGCGGGACTTAACACCGGGGAGCTGTTTTTT.

This clonotype was found many times. The chain recombines TRBV20-1 with TRBJ2-3; the D gene is possibly TRBD2 (5 bases). Deletions cut 5 bases from V and 5 bases from J, with 8 bases between. This CDR3 is built from 11 residues. Germline V gene data show CDR1 as DFQATT and CDR2 as SNEGSKA (reference sequence). The CDR3 spells CSADAGDTQYF. In DNA form, the CDR3 reads TGCAGTGCTGACGCGGGAGATACGCAGTATTTT.

CDR3 DNA sequence: TGTGCCAGCAGCAGTGTAGGAGGGGCGCTTGAGACCCAGTACTTC. Its translation is CASSSVGGALETQYF. This sequence joins TRBV21-1 and TRBJ2-5; the DNA was not used to check the table's D call, TRBD1. TRBV21-1 represents a pseudogene. The CDR3 has 15 amino acids.

About this clonotype: A read error may be the cause here, since a much bigger clone is one base away. The chain recombines TRBV28 with TRBJ1-5; 7 bases fit TRBD1. The CDR3 is 12 amino acids. Germline V gives CDR1 MDHEN, CDR2 SYDVKM. CDR3: CTSSQGGFSQHF. CDR3 DNA: TGTACCAGCAGCCAAGGGGGCTTTTCCCAGCATTTT.

The chain couples TRBV3-1 to TRBJ2-7; 7 bases are shared with TRBD1. The germline V gene encodes CDR1 LGHDT and CDR2 YNNKEL (reference sequence). V shed 1 base and J 5 bases; nucleotides not matched to a gene: 8. The CDR3 contains 15 residues. CDR3 nucleotides: TGTGCCAGCAGCCAAGGGGGACAGCCAACCGACGAGCAGTACTTC. It codes for CASSQGGQPTDEQYF.

As for this clonotype: The DNA is left out, because the CDR3 cannot be placed on it with certainty; the CDR3 is given as TCRdb lists it. This chain's CDR3 is CASILGPYFTNYGYTF. The chain employs TRBV6-1 and TRBJ1-2; the D call of TRBD1 is as the table states it, not checked on the DNA. Termini included, the CDR3 measures 16 amino acids. Looked up from germline, CDR1 is MNHNS and CDR2 is SASEGT.